Following are 2 T cell receptor beta chains from one sample sequenced in a study of T cells in localized non-small cell lung cancer. Using immunoSEQ multiplex PCR, the repertoire was profiled, and TCRdb retains in-frame clones only, with some absent. The sample holds just under 80,000 clones, approximately 80% seen once. The sample in question was peripheral blood, obtained before any cancer treatment. All receptors derive from a female donor at least 60 years old with stage I lung adenocarcinoma.

The chain carries TRBV6-1 and TRBJ1-1, with no clear D. CDR1 and CDR2 (germline): MNHNS, SASEGT. The CDR3 spans 18 residues. V was shortened by 2 bases and J by 0 bases, with 19 bases between the two germline ends. The CDR3, as DNA: TGTGCCAGCAGTGAAACTCGGCCCGGGAGGTTCTTGAACACTGAAGCTTTCTTT. This translates into CASSETRPGRFLNTEAFF.

The rearrangement uses TRBV7-9 and TRBJ2-7; TRBD1 matches 12 bases. The V segment lost 5 bases and the J segment 6 bases; nucleotides outside the gene matches: 5. This CDR3 comprises 14 residues. Germline V gives CDR1 SEHNR, CDR2 FQNEAQ (reference sequence). Written as DNA, the CDR3 is TGTGCCAGCAGCCCTTGGGACAGGGGGCTCGAGCAGTACTTC. It is translated as CASSPWDRGLEQYF.